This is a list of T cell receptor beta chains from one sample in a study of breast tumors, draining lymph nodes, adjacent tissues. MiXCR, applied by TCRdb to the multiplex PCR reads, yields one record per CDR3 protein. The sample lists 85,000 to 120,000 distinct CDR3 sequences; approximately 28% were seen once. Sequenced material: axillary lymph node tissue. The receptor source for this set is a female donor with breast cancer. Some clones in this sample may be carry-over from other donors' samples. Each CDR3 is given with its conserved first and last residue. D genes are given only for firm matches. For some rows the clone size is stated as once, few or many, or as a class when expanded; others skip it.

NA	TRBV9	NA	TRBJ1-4	TGTGCCAGCAGCCCATGGGGACTTAATGAAAAACTGTTTTTT	CASSPWGLNEKLFF
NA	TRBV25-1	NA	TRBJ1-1	TGTGCCAGCAGTGAATATGGACGTGTGGCTTTCTTT	CASSEYGRVAFF
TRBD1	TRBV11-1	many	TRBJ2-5	TGTGCCAGCAGCTTAGACCGCAGGGGGCGAGAGACCCAGTACTTC	CASSLDRRGRETQYF
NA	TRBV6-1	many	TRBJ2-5	TGTGCCAGCAGTGAAGAGACCCAGTACTTC	CASSEETQYF
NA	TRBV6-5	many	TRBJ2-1	TGTGCCAGCTCCCGAGACAATGAGCAGTTCTTC	CASSRDNEQFF
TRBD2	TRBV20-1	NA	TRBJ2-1	TGCAGTGCTAGGCCACTAGCGGCCTACAATGAGCAGTTCTTC	CSARPLAAYNEQFF
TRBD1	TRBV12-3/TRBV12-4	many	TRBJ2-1	TGTGCCAGCCTTGGACAGGGGGCTTCCTACAATGAGCAGTTCTTC	CASLGQGASYNEQFF
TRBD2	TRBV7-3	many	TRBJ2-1	TGTGCCTGTGGTAACGGGGGGGCCAATGAGCAGTTCTTC	CACGNGGANEQFF
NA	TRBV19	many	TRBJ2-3	TGTGCCAGTAAAGGGGAAGGCGGCACAGATACGCAGTATTTT	CASKGEGGTDTQYF
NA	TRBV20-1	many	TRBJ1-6	TGCAGTGCTAGAGCCCCAAATTCACCCCCCCACTTT	CSARAPNSPPHF
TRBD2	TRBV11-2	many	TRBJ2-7	TGTGCCAGCAGCCAACCGGGACTAGTCCTCTACGAGCAGTACTTC	CASSQPGLVLYEQYF
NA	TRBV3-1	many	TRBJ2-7	TGTGCCAGCAGCCAAGGCTTGGCGGGTACCTACGAGCAGTACTTC	CASSQGLAGTYEQYF
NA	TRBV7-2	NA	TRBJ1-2	TGTGCCAGCAGCTCACATCAGGGCCCCGCTAACCATGGCCACACCTTC	CASSSHQGPANHGHTF
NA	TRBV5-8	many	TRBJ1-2	TGTGCCAGCAGCAACGGACAGACTTATGGCTACACCTTC	CASSNGQTYGYTF
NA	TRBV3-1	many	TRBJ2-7	TGTGCCAGCAGCCAAGTGGCAGGAGGGCCAGGTTACGAGCAGTACTTC	CASSQVAGGPGYEQYF
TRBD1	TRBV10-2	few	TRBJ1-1	TGCGCCAGCAGCCGACAGACAGGGACGGGTACTGAAGCTTTCTTT	CASSRQTGTGTEAFF
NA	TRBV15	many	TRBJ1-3	TGTGCCACCAGCAGAGATCATTTCGGTGGCATCGTAAACTCTGGAAACACCATATATTTT	CATSRDHFGGIVNSGNTIYF
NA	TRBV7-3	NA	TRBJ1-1	TGTGCCAGCAGCTTAATGGGCCCAAACACTGAAGCTTTCTTT	CASSLMGPNTEAFF
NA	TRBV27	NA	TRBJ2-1	TGTGCCAGCAGTTTATCCGCAGTGAGCTCCTACAATGAGCAGTTCTTC	CASSLSAVSSYNEQFF
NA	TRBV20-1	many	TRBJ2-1	TGCAGTGCTAGATCAGGGCGAAGGGGGAATGAGCAGTTCTTC	CSARSGRRGNEQFF
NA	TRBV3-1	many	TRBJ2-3	TGTGCCAGCAGCCCTTCTTATTTTAGCACAGATACGCAGTATTTT	CASSPSYFSTDTQYF
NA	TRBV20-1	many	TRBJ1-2	TGCAGTGCTAGGGTGGGTCAGAACTATGGCTACACCTTC	CSARVGQNYGYTF
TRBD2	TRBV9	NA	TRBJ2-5	TGTGCCAGCAGCGTGTGGGGAGGGCCGGAGACCCAGTACTTC	CASSVWGGPETQYF
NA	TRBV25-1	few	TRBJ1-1	TGTGCCAGCAGGTTCGAGGGAAACACTGAAGCTTTCTTT	CASRFEGNTEAFF
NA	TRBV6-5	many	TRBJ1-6	TGTGCCAGCAGCTCCCGTTCGTCGAGCTCCTATAATTCACCCCTCCACTTT	CASSSRSSSSYNSPLHF
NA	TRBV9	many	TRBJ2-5	TGTGCCAGCAGCGTAGATGCGAGTAGCGAGACCCAGTCCTTC	CASSVDASSETQSF
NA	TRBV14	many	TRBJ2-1	TGTGCCAGCAGTCTTATGGGCTACTCCTACAATGAGCAGTTCTTC	CASSLMGYSYNEQFF
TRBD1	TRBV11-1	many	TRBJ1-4	TGTGCCAGCAGCTTAGCGCCGGACAGGTTGAATGAAAAACTGTTTTTT	CASSLAPDRLNEKLFF
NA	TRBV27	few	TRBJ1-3	TGTGCCAGCAGTTTAAGGGGGACCTACTCTGGAAACACCATATATTTT	CASSLRGTYSGNTIYF
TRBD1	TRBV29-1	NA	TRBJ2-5	TGCAGCGTCGGGACAGGGGGGGATCAGCCCCAGTACTTC	CSVGTGGDQPQYF
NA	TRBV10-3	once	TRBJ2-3	TGTGCCATCAGTGAGTCGTGGCAGGGGAAGGCAGATACGCAGTATTTT	CAISESWQGKADTQYF
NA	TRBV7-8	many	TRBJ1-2	TGTGCCAGCAGCGCGGACGGGGGGTTTAACTATGGCTACCCCTTC	CASSADGGFNYGYPF
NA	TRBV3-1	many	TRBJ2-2	TGTGCCAGCAGCCAAGGAGGGACTAACACCGGGGAGCTGTTTTTT	CASSQGGTNTGELFF
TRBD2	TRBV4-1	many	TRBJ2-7	TGCGCCAGCAGCCACCCCACTAGCGGGAGGCTCGAGCAGTACTTC	CASSHPTSGRLEQYF
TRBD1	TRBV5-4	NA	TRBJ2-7	TGTGCCAGCAGCTCTCCGGGACAGGGAACCTACGAGCAGTACTTC	CASSSPGQGTYEQYF
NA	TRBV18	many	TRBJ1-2	TGTGCCAGCTCCGATTCTAACTATGGCTACACCTTC	CASSDSNYGYTF
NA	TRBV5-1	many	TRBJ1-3	TGCGCCAGCAGCGTGGAGGGGGCTGGAAACACCATATATTTT	CASSVEGAGNTIYF
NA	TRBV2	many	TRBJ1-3	TGTGCCAGCAGTGTCGGCTTGACTCTAAACTCTGGAAACACCATATATTTT	CASSVGLTLNSGNTIYF
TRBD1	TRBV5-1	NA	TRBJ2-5	TGCGCCAACAGCTTAAAACAGGGGAGAGAGACCCAGTACTTC	CANSLKQGRETQYF
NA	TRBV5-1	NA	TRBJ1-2	TGCGCCAGCAGCTACAGGATTTATGGCTACACCTTC	CASSYRIYGYTF
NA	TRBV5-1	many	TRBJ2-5	TGCGCCAGCAGCTTGGCCGGTGCTGAGACCCAGTACTTC	CASSLAGAETQYF
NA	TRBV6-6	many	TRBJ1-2	TGTGCCAGCCGGGGGGCAGGATGGCACTATGGCTACACCTTC	CASRGAGWHYGYTF
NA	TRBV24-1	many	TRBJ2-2	TGTGCCACCAGTGCGCAGGGGTGGGACACCGGGGAGCTGTTTTTT	CATSAQGWDTGELFF
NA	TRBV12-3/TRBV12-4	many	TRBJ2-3	TGTGCCAGCTGCCCCGGCACGGGCGGACGCACAGATACGCAGTATTTT	CASCPGTGGRTDTQYF
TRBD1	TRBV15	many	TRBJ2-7	TGTGCCACCAGCAGCGGGACAGGGTCTAACGAGCAGTACTTC	CATSSGTGSNEQYF
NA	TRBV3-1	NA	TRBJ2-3	TGTGCCAGCAGCCAAGGGGGCACAGATACGCAGTATTTT	CASSQGGTDTQYF
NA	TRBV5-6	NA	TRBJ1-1	TGTGCCAGCAGCCCCCCGACGGGGATGAACACTGAAGCTTTCTTT	CASSPPTGMNTEAFF
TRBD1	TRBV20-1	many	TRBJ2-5	TGCAGTGCTAGACCCGGGACAGGGGCTTTACAAGAGACCCAGTACTTC	CSARPGTGALQETQYF
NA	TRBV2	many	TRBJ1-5	TGTGCCAGCAGTTTGAGGATTTCTAGCAATCAGCCCCAGCATTTT	CASSLRISSNQPQHF
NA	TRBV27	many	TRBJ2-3	TGTGCCACCCTCAAGGAAGATACGCAGTATTTT	CATLKEDTQYF
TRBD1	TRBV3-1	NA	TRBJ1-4	TGTGCCAGCACCCAGGGTCGGACAGGGAATGAAAAACTGTTTTTT	CASTQGRTGNEKLFF
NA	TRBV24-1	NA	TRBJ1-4	TGTGCCACCAGTGATCGGGACGGCCCCCGAGAAAAACTGTTTTTT	CATSDRDGPREKLFF
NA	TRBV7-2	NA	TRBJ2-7	TGTGCCAGCAGCACAGGGTACTGCTCCTACGAGCAGTACTTC	CASSTGYCSYEQYF
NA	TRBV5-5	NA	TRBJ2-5	TGTGCCAGCAGCCAGGGACGGCTAGTCCAAGAGACCCAGTACTTC	CASSQGRLVQETQYF
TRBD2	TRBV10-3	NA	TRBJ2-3	TGTGCCATTAGGGGTTCTAGCGGGACTAAGTGGGAGCAGTATTTT	CAIRGSSGTKWEQYF